This entry concerns a single T cell receptor beta chain. Its target is unknown. Germline-derived CDR1 and CDR2 are MNHEY and SMNVEV (reference sequence). Unmatched junction bases numbered 6, after V lost 2 bases and J lost 5 bases. The length of the CDR3 is 16 residues. The data derive from a study of CD8+ T cells in alopecia areata. Reverse transcription of extracted RNA yielded cDNA, which provided the sequencing template. Assay used: immunoSEQ multiplex PCR; TCRdb lists only in-frame clones, some missing. This sample yields roughly 64,000 clones, of which around 40% are seen a single time; just over 50% belongs to the top ten. Researchers took lesional scalp punch biopsies and peripheral blood from people who were alopecia areata patients. Sorted populations comprised CD4+ and CD8+ T cells obtained from PBMCs. General observations from the study: Across lesional scalp, and particularly alopecia totalis/universalis, clonality surpassed that of normal scalp.

This TCR came from a human donor with alopecia areata. The material sequenced was NKG2D-low CD8+ T cells sorted from blood. V is TRBV27 and J is TRBJ1-1, with TRBD1 identical over 12 bases. In DNA form, the CDR3 reads TGTGCCAGCAGTTTAGAAGGGACAGGGGGCTATACTGAAGCTTTCTTT. Protein product: CASSLEGTGGYTEAFF.